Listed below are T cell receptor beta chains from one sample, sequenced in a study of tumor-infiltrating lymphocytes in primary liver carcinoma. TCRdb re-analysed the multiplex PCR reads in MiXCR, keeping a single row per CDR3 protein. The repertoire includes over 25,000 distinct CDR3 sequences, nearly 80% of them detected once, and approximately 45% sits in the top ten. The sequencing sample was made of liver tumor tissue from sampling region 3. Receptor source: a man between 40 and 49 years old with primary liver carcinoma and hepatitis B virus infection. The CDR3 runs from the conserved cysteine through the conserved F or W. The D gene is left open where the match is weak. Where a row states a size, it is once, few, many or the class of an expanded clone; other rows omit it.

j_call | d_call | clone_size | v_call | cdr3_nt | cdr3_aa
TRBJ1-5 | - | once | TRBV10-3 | TGTGCTATCAGTGGGTCTTGGCAGGATCAGCCCCAGCATTTT | CAISGSWQDQPQHF
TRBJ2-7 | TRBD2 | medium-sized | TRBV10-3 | TGTGCCATCAGTTTCGGTACTAGCGACTCCTACGAGCAGTACTTC | CAISFGTSDSYEQYF
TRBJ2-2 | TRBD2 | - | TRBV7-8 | TGTGCCAGCGGCATCCGGACTAGCGGGGCGAACACCGGGGAGCTGTTTTTT | CASGIRTSGANTGELFF
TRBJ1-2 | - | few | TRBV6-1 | TGTGCTAGCAGTGAATGGATCTGTGGCTACACCTTC | CASSEWICGYTF
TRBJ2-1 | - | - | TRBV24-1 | TGTGCCACCAGTGACCCTACTAGGCCTGAGCAGTCCTTC | CATSDPTRPEQSF
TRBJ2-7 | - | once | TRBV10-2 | TGCGCCAGCAATGAGCCTCAGCGAACCTACGAGCAGTACTTC | CASNEPQRTYEQYF
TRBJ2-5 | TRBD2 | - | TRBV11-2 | TGTGCAAGCAGCAAACTCCTGGCGGGGGGGAAGGAGACCCAGTACTTC | CASSKLLAGGKETQYF
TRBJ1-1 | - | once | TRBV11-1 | TGTGCCAGTAGCGCCGGACCCAGTATGATCACTAAAGCTTCCTTT | CASSAGPSMITKASF
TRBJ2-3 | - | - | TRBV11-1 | TGTGCCAGCAGCTTAGGGCAGAGCACAGATACGCAGTATTTT | CASSLGQSTDTQYF
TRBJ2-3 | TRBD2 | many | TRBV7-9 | TGTGCCAGCAGCCCATTAGCGGGGGGCACAGATACGCAGTATTTT | CASSPLAGGTDTQYF
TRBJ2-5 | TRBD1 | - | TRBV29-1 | TGCAGCGTCCGACAGGGTTCGGGAGAGACCCAGTACTTC | CSVRQGSGETQYF
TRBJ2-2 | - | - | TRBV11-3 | TGTGCCAGCAGCTTAGTAAGGACGGAGGACACCGGGGAGCTCTTTTTT | CASSLVRTEDTGELFF
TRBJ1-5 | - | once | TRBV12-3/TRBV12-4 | TGTGCCATCAGTTTTGGGCAAGGAAGTATTCAGCCCCAGCATTTT | CAISFGQGSIQPQHF
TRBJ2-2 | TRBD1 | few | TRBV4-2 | TGTGCCAGCAGCCAAATACTCGTGACAGGGGATTCCCCCGAGGAGCTGTTTTTT | CASSQILVTGDSPEELFF
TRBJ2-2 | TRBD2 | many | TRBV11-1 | TGTGCCAGCAGCAGGGTTATGGCGGGAGTGTCCGGTGAGTTGTTTTTT | CASSRVMAGVSGELFF
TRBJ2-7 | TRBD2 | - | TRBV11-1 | TGTGCCAGCAGCTTAAGGGGACTAGCGGGATTTCCTCAGTACTTC | CASSLRGLAGFPQYF
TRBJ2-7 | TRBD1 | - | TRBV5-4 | TGTGCCAGCAGCTTGGGAGGCAGGACAGGGTCCTACGAGCAGTACTTC | CASSLGGRTGSYEQYF
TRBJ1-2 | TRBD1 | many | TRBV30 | TGTGCCTGGAGGACCCTCGGGACAGGGGGCATCGTAGGGTATGGCTACACCTTC | CAWRTLGTGGIVGYGYTF
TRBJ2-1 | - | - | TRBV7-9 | TGTTTCAGCAGCTCGCCAACTAGGGGAAGGGGAAATGAGCAGTTCTTC | CFSSSPTRGRGNEQFF
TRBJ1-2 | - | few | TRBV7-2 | TGTGCCAGCAGCCGGAACGGGGGCAGTCACTATGGCTACACCTTC | CASSRNGGSHYGYTF
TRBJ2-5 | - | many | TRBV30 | TGTGCCTGGAGTGAGAGCCTAGAGACCCAGTACTTC | CAWSESLETQYF
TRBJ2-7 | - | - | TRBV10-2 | TGTGCCAGCAGTGAGCCTCACCGAACCTACGAGCACTACTTC | CASSEPHRTYEHYF
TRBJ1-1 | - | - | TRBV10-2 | TGCACCAGCAGTGAGGGGCACGAAGCTTTCTTT | CTSSEGHEAFF
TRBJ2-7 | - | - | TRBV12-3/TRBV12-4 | TGTGCCAGCAGTATGGGGGTAGGGGGGTCCTACGAGCAGTATTTC | CASSMGVGGSYEQYF
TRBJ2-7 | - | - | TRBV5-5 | TGTGCCAGCAGTTTGGAGCAACACCTGACTTGGCCCTACAAGCAGTACTTC | CASSLEQHLTWPYKQYF
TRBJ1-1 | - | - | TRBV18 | TGTGCCAACTCATCACCGCGACAAGGAATTGCTTTCTTT | CANSSPRQGIAFF
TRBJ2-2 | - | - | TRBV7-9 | TGTGCCAGCAATAGCAGAAACACTGGGGAGCTGTTTTTT | CASNSRNTGELFF
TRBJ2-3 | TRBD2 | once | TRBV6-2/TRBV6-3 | TGTGTCAGCAGCTTCGTGGGACGGGGGGTAATGGATACGCAGTATTTT | CVSSFVGRGVMDTQYF
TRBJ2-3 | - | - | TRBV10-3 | TGTGCCATCGGGGCAGGGGCTAGCACAGATACGTTGTATTTT | CAIGAGASTDTLYF
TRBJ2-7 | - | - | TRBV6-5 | TGTGCCAGCAGGCCCGGACGGGCAGCATCCTTTTATGAGCACTACTTC | CASRPGRAASFYEHYF
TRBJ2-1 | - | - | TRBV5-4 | TGTGCCAGCAGCCGGGGAAATGAGCAATTCTTC | CASSRGNEQFF
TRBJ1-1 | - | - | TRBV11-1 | TGTGCCAGCAGCGCCGGACTCAGTTTGATAACTGAAGCGTTCTTT | CASSAGLSLITEAFF
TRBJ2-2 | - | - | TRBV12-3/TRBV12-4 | TGTGCCAGCAGTTCACGGGACTGGCGGTTCACCGGGGAGCTGCTCTTT | CASSSRDWRFTGELLF
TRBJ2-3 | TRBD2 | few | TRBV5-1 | TGCGCTAGCAGCTTGAGAGCGGGGGATTGGGGAGATAAGCAGTATTTT | CASSLRAGDWGDKQYF
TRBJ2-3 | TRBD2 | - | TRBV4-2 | TGTGACAGCAGCCAAGTGGCGCTTCTAGCGGAAGCGACGGATACGCAGTATTTT | CDSSQVALLAEATDTQYF
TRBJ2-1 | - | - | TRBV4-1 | TGCGCCAGCAGCCAAGGAGTAACCTACAATGAGCAGTTCTTC | CASSQGVTYNEQFF
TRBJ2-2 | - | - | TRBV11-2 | TGTGCCAGCAGCTTAGCATTAGGAGGTGCGGACATCGGGGAGCTATTTTTT | CASSLALGGADIGELFF
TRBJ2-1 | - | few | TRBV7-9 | TGTGCCAACAGTTTACCATATCAGGGGCCTAAAACAAATGAGCAATTCTTC | CANSLPYQGPKTNEQFF
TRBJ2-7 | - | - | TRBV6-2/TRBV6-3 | TGTACCAGCAGTTTTAACCTAGGGGCAGGCTCGGAGCAGTACTTC | CTSSFNLGAGSEQYF
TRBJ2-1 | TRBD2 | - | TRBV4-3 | TGCGCCAGCAGCCAAGGGCTTCCGGGACTAGCAGGAGCTGACCAGTTCTTC | CASSQGLPGLAGADQFF
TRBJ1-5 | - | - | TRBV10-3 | TGTGCCATCAGTGAGTATTGGCAGGATCAGTCCCAGCATTTT | CAISEYWQDQSQHF
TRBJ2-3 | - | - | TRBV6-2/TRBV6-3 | TGTGCCAACAGATCATATGAGGAAATCGGTACGCAGTATTTT | CANRSYEEIGTQYF
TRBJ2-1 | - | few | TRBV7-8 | TGTGCCAGCAGCCTGCTTGGAGGCTCAGCGGTCTCCTACAATGAGCGGTTCTTC | CASSLLGGSAVSYNERFF